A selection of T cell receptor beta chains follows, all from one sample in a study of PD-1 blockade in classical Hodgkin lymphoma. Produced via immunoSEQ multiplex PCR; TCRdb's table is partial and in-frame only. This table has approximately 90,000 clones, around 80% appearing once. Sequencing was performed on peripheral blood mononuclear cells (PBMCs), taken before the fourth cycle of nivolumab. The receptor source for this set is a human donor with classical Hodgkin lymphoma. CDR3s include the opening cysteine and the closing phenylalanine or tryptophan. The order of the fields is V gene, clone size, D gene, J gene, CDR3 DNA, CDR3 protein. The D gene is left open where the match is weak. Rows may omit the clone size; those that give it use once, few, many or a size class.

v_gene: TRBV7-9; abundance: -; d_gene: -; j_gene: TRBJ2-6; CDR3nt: TGTGCCAGCAGCCCCCCCTTTCGACAGACTGGGGCCAACGTCCTGACTTTC; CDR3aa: CASSPPFRQTGANVLTF
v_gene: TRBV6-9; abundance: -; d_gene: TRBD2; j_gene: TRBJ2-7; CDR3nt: TGTGCCAGCATTCGAACTAGCGGAGAGCCCTACGAGCAGTACTTC; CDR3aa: CASIRTSGEPYEQYF
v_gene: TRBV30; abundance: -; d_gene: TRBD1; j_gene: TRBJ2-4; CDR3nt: TGTGCCTGGAGCCTGGGACAGAGCAAAAACATTCAGTACTTC; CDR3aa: CAWSLGQSKNIQYF
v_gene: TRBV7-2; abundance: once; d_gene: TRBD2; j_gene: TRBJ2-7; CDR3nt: TGTGCCAGCAGCCCTCAGCGGGGCTACGAGCAGTACTTC; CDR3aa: CASSPQRGYEQYF
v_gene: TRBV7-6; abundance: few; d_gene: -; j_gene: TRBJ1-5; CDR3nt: TGTGCCAGCAGCTTAGCCGGGGGGCTTCAGCCCCAGCATTTT; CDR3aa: CASSLAGGLQPQHF
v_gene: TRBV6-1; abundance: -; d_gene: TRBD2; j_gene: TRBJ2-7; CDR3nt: TGTGCCAGCAGCGAGCGGGGGACCTTCGACGAGCAGTACTTC; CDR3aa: CASSERGTFDEQYF
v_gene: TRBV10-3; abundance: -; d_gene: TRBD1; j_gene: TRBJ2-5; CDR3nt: TGTGCCATCAGTGAGGGCCAGGGGGTGGGGGAGACCCAGTACTTC; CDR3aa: CAISEGQGVGETQYF
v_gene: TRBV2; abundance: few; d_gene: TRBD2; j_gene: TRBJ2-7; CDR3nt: TGTGCCAGCAACAGAGCGGGGAGCTCCTACGAGCAGTACTTC; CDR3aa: CASNRAGSSYEQYF
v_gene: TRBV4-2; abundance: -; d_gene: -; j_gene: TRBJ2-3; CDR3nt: TGTGCCAGCGCTCGGGGCGGATCTAGCACAGATACGCAGTATTTT; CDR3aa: CASARGGSSTDTQYF
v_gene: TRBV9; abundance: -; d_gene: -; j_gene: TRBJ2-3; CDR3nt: TGTGCCAGCAGCGCCCTCGGCCAGGCCTCTACGCAGTATTTT; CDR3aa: CASSALGQASTQYF
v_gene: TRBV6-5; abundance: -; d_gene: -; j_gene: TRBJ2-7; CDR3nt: TGTGCCAGCAGCACCCATTTACAGGCTACCTACGAGCAGTACTTC; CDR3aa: CASSTHLQATYEQYF
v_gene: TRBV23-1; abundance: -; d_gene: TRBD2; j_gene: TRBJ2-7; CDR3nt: TGCGCCAGCAGCCCCCGACTAGCGGGAGGAAGACACTCCTACGAGCAGTACTTC; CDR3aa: CASSPRLAGGRHSYEQYF
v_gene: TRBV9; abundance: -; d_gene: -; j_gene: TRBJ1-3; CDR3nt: TGTGCCAGCAGCGTCGGGGTGTCTGGAAACACCATATATTTT; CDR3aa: CASSVGVSGNTIYF
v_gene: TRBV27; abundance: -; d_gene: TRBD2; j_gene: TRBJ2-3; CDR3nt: TGTGCCAGCAGTTTATCAACTAGCGCTAGCACAGATACGCAGTATTTT; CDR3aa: CASSLSTSASTDTQYF
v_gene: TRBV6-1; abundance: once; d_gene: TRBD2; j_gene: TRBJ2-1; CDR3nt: TGTGCCAGCAACCAGGGAGTAGCGGGGAACAATGAGCAGTTCTTC; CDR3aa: CASNQGVAGNNEQFF
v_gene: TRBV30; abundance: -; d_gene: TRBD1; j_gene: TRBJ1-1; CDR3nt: TGTGCCTGGAGCCCAGGGGGCACTGAAGCTTTCTTT; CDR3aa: CAWSPGGTEAFF
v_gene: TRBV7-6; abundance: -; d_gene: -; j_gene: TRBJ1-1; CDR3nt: TGTGCCAGCAGCTTAGAATCCGGGACCCCGAGGGCTTTCTTT; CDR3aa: CASSLESGTPRAFF
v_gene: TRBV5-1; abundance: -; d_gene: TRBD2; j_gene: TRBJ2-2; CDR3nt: TGCGCCAGCAGCCTGTCGGGACTAGCGGAGTACACCGGGGAGCTGTTTTTT; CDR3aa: CASSLSGLAEYTGELFF
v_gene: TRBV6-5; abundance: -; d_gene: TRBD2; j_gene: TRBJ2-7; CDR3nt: TGTGCCAGTGGACCCCTAGCGGGAGTCAACGAGCAGTACTTC; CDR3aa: CASGPLAGVNEQYF
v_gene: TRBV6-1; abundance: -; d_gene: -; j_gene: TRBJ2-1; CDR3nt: TGTGCCAGCAGCCCCCTGGGGCAGGGATACAATGAGCAGTTCTTC; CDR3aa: CASSPLGQGYNEQFF
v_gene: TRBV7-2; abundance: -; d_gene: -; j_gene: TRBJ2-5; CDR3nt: TGTGCCAGCAGCAACCAAGAGACCCAGTACTTC; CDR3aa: CASSNQETQYF
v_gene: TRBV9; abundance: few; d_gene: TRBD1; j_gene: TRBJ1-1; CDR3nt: TGTGCCAGCAGCCCTCACAGGGGCACCTTCCTTGGAAGCACTGAAGCTTTCTTT; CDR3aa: CASSPHRGTFLGSTEAFF
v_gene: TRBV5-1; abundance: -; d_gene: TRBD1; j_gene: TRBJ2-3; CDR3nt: TGCGCCAGCAGCTCGGGGACAGACGCTAGCACAGATACGCAGTATTTT; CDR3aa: CASSSGTDASTDTQYF
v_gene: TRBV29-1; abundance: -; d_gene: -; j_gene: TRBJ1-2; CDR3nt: TGCAGCGTTGGGGCGAGGGGGGAGGTAGGCTACACCTTC; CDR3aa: CSVGARGEVGYTF
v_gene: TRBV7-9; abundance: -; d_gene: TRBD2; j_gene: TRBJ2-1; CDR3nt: TGTGCCAGCAGCTTTACTAGCGGGAGAAACAATGAGCAGTTCTTC; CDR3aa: CASSFTSGRNNEQFF
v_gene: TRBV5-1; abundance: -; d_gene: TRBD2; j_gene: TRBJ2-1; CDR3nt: TGCGCCAGCAGCCCTAGCGGGGCCCACAATGAGCAGTTCTTC; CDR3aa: CASSPSGAHNEQFF
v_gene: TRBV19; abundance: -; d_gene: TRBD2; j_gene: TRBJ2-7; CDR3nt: TGTGCCAGTAGTATATTGGTCGGGAGGGCCGACGAGCAGTACTTC; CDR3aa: CASSILVGRADEQYF
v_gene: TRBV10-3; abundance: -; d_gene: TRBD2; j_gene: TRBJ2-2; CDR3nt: TGTGCCATCAGCGACGGGAGGGCGAACACCGGGGAGCTGTTTTTT; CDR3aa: CAISDGRANTGELFF
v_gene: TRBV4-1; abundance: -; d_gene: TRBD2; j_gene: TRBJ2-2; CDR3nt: TGCGCCAGCAGCCAATGGACTAGCGGGCGGAACACCGGGGAGCTGTTTTTT; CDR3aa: CASSQWTSGRNTGELFF
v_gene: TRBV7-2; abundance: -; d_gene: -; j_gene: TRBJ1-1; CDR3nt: TGTGCCAGCAGCTTAGCGAGGGCAGGGAACACTGAAGCTTTCTTT; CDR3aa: CASSLARAGNTEAFF
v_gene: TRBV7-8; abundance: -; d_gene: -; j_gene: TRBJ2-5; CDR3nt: TGTGCCAGCAGCGGGCAGGTCGCTGGGACCCAGTACTTC; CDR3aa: CASSGQVAGTQYF
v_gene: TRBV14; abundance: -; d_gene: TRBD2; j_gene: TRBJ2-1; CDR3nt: TGTGCCAGCAGCCAAGGCGGACTAGCAGGGAATGAGCAGTTCTTC; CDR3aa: CASSQGGLAGNEQFF
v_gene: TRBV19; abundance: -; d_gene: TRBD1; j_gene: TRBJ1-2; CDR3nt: TGTGCCAGTACCCCCGACAGGGGTGGGTATGGCTACACCTTC; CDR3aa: CASTPDRGGYGYTF
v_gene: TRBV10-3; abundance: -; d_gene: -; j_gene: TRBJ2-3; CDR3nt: TGTGCCATCAGTGATGGAAGATCCCCGACAGATACGCAGTATTTT; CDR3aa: CAISDGRSPTDTQYF
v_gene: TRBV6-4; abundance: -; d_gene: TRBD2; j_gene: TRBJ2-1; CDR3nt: TGTGCCAGCAGTGACTGGGCCAGCGGGAGGGCCCACAATGAGCAGTTCTTC; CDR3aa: CASSDWASGRAHNEQFF
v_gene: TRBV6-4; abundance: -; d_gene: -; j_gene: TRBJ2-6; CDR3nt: TGTGCCAGCAGTCTCTACTCTGGGGCCAACGTCCTGACTTTC; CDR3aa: CASSLYSGANVLTF
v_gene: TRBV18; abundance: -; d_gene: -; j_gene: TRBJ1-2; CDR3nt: TGTGCCAGCTCACCGGGCCAGGGTGGGCTCGGCTACACCTTC; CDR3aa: CASSPGQGGLGYTF
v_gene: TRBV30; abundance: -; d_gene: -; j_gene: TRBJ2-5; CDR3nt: TGTGCCTGGAGACTTGAGGGTGAGAAGACCCAGTACTTC; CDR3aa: CAWRLEGEKTQYF
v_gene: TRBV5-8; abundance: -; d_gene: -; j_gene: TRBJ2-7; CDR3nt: TGTGCCAGCAGCGAAGACCTATCCTACGAGCAGTACTTC; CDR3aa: CASSEDLSYEQYF
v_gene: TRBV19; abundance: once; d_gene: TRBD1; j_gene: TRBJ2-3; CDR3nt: TGTGCCAGTGGGGACAGGGGCAACACAGATACGCAGTATTTT; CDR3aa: CASGDRGNTDTQYF
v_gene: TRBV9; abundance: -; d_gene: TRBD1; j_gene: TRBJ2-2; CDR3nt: TGTGCCAGCAGCCCCGAGGGACAGCCGAACACCGGGGAGCTGTTTTTT; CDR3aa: CASSPEGQPNTGELFF
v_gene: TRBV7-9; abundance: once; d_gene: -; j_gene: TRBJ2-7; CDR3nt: TGTGCCAGCAGCTTAAGTTCCTACGAGCAGTACTTC; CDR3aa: CASSLSSYEQYF
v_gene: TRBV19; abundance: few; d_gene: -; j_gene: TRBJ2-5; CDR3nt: TGTGCCAGTAGTATCGGGCAGGGATTCGGAGAGACCCAGTACTTC; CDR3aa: CASSIGQGFGETQYF
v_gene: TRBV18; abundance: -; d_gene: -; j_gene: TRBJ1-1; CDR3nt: TGTGCCAGCGGAGGGACGGCCAACACTGAAGCTTTCTTT; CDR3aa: CASGGTANTEAFF
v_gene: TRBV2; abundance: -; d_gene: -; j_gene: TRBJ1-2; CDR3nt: TGTGCCAGCAGTGTTGGGGGTAGCTATGGCTACACCTTC; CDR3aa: CASSVGGSYGYTF
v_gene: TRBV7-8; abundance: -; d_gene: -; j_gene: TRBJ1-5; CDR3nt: TGTGCCAGCAGCTTATCGGGGCGAGGGGCGGGCCTCGGTCAGCCCCAGCATTTT; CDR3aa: CASSLSGRGAGLGQPQHF
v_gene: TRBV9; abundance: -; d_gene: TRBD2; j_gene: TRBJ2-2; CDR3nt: TGTGCCAGCAGCGTAGGGTTAGCGGGAGGGCAGAGGGCCGGGGAGCTGTTTTTT; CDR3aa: CASSVGLAGGQRAGELFF
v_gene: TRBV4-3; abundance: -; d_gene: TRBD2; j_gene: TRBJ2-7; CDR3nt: TGCGCCAGCAGCCTAGCGGGCTACGAGCAGTACTTC; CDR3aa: CASSLAGYEQYF
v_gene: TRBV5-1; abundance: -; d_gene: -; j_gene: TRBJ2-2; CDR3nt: TGCGCCAGCAGCTTGGCCGCTCAGACAAACACCGGGGAGCTGTTTTTT; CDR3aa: CASSLAAQTNTGELFF
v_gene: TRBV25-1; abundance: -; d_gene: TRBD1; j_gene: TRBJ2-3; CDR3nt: TGTGCCAGCAGTGAATTTAGGGGGCAGGTAGATACGCAGTATTTT; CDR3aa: CASSEFRGQVDTQYF
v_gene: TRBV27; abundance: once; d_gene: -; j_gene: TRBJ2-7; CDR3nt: TGTGCCAGCGGCGGCCTCCCTTACGAGCAGTACTTC; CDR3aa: CASGGLPYEQYF